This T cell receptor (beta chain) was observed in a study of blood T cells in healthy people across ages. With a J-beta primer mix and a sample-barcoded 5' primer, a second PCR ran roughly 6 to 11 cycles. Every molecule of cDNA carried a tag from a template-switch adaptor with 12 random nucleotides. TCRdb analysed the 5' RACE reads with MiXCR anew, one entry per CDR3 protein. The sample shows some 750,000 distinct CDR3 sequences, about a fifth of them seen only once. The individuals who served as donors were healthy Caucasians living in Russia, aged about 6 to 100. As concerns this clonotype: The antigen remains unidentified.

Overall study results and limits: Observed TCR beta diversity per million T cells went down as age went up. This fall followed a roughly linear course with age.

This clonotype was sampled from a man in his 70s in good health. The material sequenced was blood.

DNA for the CDR3: TGCGCCAGCAGTGAGAGGCCTATGACCGGGGAGCTGTTTTTT. Its protein is CASSERPMTGELFF. The chain links TRBV4-3 to TRBJ2-2; D remains ambiguous. The CDR3 spans 14 residues. Germline V gene sequence: CDR1 LGHNA, CDR2 YSLEER. V lost 6 bases and J 5 bases, leaving 13 bases between the germline ends.